Listed here is a single T cell receptor (beta chain). Antigen specificity is unknown. Clones were read by immunoSEQ multiplex PCR, and TCRdb kept only the in-frame ones, dropping some. Of around 27,000 clones listed, roughly 59% were seen once; the top ten hold about 4.9%. With 4 bases removed from V and 3 bases from J, the gap between germline ends came to 13 bases. This CDR3 has 15 residues. The germline V gene encodes CDR1 SGHTA and CDR2 FQGNSA. The data stem from a study of cytotoxic CD8 clonotypes in ibrutinib-treated CLL. The overall study: Response samples were drawn at a median of about 13 months of treatment, range 6 to 36.

Overall study results and limits: Clonotypes that were public were uncommon, and they contracted or stayed stable on treatment.

The sequence came from a human donor with chronic lymphocytic leukemia. The chain carries TRBV7-2 and TRBJ1-5; D unclear. The sample was PBMCs, taken before ibrutinib treatment. The CDR3 spells CASSSDGRPNQPQHF. CDR3 in DNA: TGTGCCAGCAGCTCAGACGGTAGGCCCAATCAGCCCCAGCATTTT.